The source of this T cell receptor beta chain is a study of post-analysis software for immune sequencing data. In the case of this clonotype: Antigen: not known.

Tagging with unique molecular identifiers was a feature of the TCR beta cDNA libraries. TCRdb passed the PCR reads through MiXCR, listing each CDR3 protein once. This sample has around 440,000 distinct CDR3 sequences, with under 55% found just once. Overall study results and limits: Five or six TRBV segments, TRBV5-6, TRBV5-1 and TRBV20-1 among them, were found more frequent in patients than controls.

The length of the CDR3 is 14 residues. The V gene's germline CDR1 is MNHEY and CDR2 SMNVEV (reference sequence). Trimming took 7 bases from V and 2 from J; bases not matched to a gene: 4. The clonotype originates from a girl aged 10 to 17 with multiple sclerosis. The V call is TRBV27, the J call TRBJ2-1; 8 bases fit TRBD2. Sequences were obtained from blood. CDR3 nucleotides: TGTGCCAGCAACGTAGCGGGGCCCTACAATGAGCAGTTCTTC. Its translation: CASNVAGPYNEQFF.